These 20 T cell receptor beta chains originate from one sample sequenced in a study of T cells in localized non-small cell lung cancer. The repertoire was sequenced with immunoSEQ multiplex PCR; TCRdb's copy has only in-frame clones and lacks some. Of some 10,000 clones in the sample, 40% to 55% were seen once. The sequences come from lymph node tissue, collected before any cancer treatment. The receptors shown here come from a woman aged 35-75 years with stage II squamous cell lung carcinoma.

CDR3 DNA sequence: TGTGCCAGCACCTGGGGACAGGGGACCTACGAGCAGTACTTC. It is translated as CASTWGQGTYEQYF. J is TRBJ2-7 and V is TRBV11-3; 10 bases agree with TRBD1. V was clipped by 7 bases and J by 2 bases; unmatched bases: 5. Germline V gene lookup returns CDR1 SGHNT and CDR2 YENEEA. This CDR3 has 14 residues.

The chain uses TRBV5-1 and TRBJ1-4; D gene unclear. This CDR3 is 15 amino acids long. CDR1 SGHRS and CDR2 YFSETQ come from the germline V gene. Trimming took off 4 bases at V and 7 bases at J, with 17 bases between the two ends. The CDR3 nucleotides are TGCGCCAGCAGCCCCAAGACGGCCTTCCCTGAAAAACTGTTTTTT. Translating it yields CASSPKTAFPEKLFF.

With respect to this clone: The junction departs from the called germline gene at one end, perhaps through a read error. This chain uses TRBV28 with TRBJ1-1; 10 bases align to TRBD1. Germline assignment: CDR1 MDHEN and CDR2 SYDVKM. This CDR3 comprises 17 residues. The CDR3 loop is CASRPWTGGMVNIEAFF. The CDR3 nucleotides read TGTGCCAGCAGACCATGGACAGGGGGAATGGTGAACATTGAAGCTTTCTTT. The whole variable domain, filled in from reference TRBV28 and TRBJ1-1, reads DVKVTQSSRYLVKRTGEKVFLECVQDMDHENMFWYRQDPGLGLRLIYFSYDVKMKEKGDIPEGYSVSREKKERFSLILESASTNQTSMYLCASRPWTGGMVNIEAFFGQGTRLTVV.

The sample holds a few counts of this clone. The rearrangement uses TRBV29-1 and TRBJ1-1; 7 positions match TRBD1. V was clipped by 6 bases and J by 2 bases; unmatched bases: 6. This CDR3 comprises 13 residues. CDR1 SQVTM and CDR2 ANQGSEA come from the germline V gene. The CDR3 nucleotides read TGCAGCGTAAAAGACAGGGTCAACACTGAAGCTTTCTTT. Translation gives CSVKDRVNTEAFF.

The CDR3 nucleotides read TGTGCCAGCAGCTTAGATTCAGGGACTGGGGCCAACGTCCTGACTTTC. Translating gives CASSLDSGTGANVLTF. V and J are TRBV11-3 and TRBJ2-6; TRBD1 might be the D (5 bases). The CDR3 consists of 16 residues. Per the germline V gene, CDR1 is SGHNT and CDR2 is YENEEA. Trimming pared 0 bases from V and 2 bases from J, leaving 8 bases between.

In this sample, this clone turned up a few times. The genes are TRBV6-8 and TRBJ1-5; possibly TRBD1 for D (5 bases). The CDR3 sequence is 15 residues long. Trimming left V 5 bases short and J 6 bases short, with 17 bases between. In germline, CDR1 is MNHGY, CDR2 SAAAGT. Here the CDR3 reads CASSVLQVTGQPQHF. The CDR3 nucleotides are TGTGCCAGCAGTGTCCTACAGGTGACCGGTCAGCCCCAGCATTTT.

The J gene is TRBJ1-4, the V gene TRBV11-3; D is perhaps TRBD1 (5 bases). The CDR3 is 14 residues long. The germline V and J ends were trimmed by 3 bases and 11 bases, with 16 bases remaining between them. Germline lookup yields CDR1 SGHNT and CDR2 YENEEA. The CDR3 spells CASSLVGQGGKLFF. In DNA, the CDR3 is TGTGCCAGCAGCTTGGTCGGGCAGGGAGGGAAACTGTTTTTT.

Written as DNA, the CDR3 is TGTGCCAGTAGTATCGGGCAGGGCATTGGCTACACCTTC. Protein: CASSIGQGIGYTF. The chain has TRBV19 and TRBJ1-2; TRBD1 might be the D (5 bases). The CDR3 length is 13 residues. CDR1 LNHDA and CDR2 SQIVND come from the germline V gene (reference sequence). V gave up 3 bases and J gave up 7 bases, with 12 bases separating them.

In this sample, this clone turned up a few times. The CDR3 reads CASRQHTGGRNTEAFF. CDR3 DNA sequence: TGTGCCAGCAGACAACATACAGGGGGCAGGAACACTGAAGCTTTCTTT. J is TRBJ1-1 and V is TRBV11-3; TRBD1 agrees at 9 bases. Germline-derived CDR1 and CDR2 are SGHNT and YENEEA. Trimming cost V 6 bases and J 1 base; bases outside gene matches: 9. The CDR3 is 16 residues long.

The V call is TRBV15, the J call TRBJ1-4, with 7 bases aligning to TRBD1. The V and J ends lost 1 base and 5 bases, in that order; junction bases with no gene match: 4. The CDR3 has 15 residues. Germline values: CDR1 LNHNV, CDR2 YYDKDF (reference sequence). CDR3 bases: TGTGCCACCAGCAGAGGGGACAGCATAAATGAAAAACTGTTTTTT. Translation gives CATSRGDSINEKLFF.

This chain joins TRBV29-1 and TRBJ1-1; D unresolved. Per the germline V gene, CDR1 is SQVTM and CDR2 is ANQGSEA. Between the trimmed V and J ends, which lost 4 bases and 3 bases, there was a span of 9 bases. This CDR3 has 12 amino acids. The CDR3 nucleotides read TGCAGCGTTGGAGACGGTTACACTGAAGCTTTCTTT. This encodes CSVGDGYTEAFF.

This clone was observed a few times. V and J are TRBV7-5 and TRBJ1-2. TRBV7-5 counts as a pseudogene. The CDR3 runs 14 residues. The DNA of the CDR3 is TGTGCCAGCAGCTCACGCCGAAGGGACTATGGCTACACCTTC. Its translation is CASSSRRRDYGYTF.

The chain recombines TRBV30 with TRBJ2-5, with 8 nucleotides matching TRBD2. The germline V gene encodes CDR1 GTSNPN and CDR2 SVGIG (reference sequence). The CDR3 length is 13 residues. V dropped 3 bases and J dropped 4; count of bases not matched to a gene: 4. The CDR3 sequence is CAWSRREGETQYF. The CDR3 DNA sequence: TGTGCCTGGAGCCGCCGGGAGGGAGAGACCCAGTACTTC. Supplemented by reference TRBV30 and TRBJ2-5, the full variable domain reads SQTIHQWPATLVQPVGSPLSLECTVEGTSNPNLYWYRQAAGRGLQLLFYSVGIGQISSEVPQNLSASRPQDRQFILSSKKLLLSDSGFYLCAWSRREGETQYFGPGTRLLVL.

V is TRBV10-2 and J is TRBJ2-2, with 10 bases lining up with TRBD2. In germline, CDR1 is WSHSY, CDR2 SAAADI. The CDR3 spans 14 residues. Trimming took 7 bases from V and 6 from J; bases not matched to a gene: 5. CDR3 loop: CASTGLAGAGELFF. In DNA, the CDR3 is TGCGCCAGCACTGGCCTAGCGGGAGCCGGGGAGCTGTTTTTT.

The chain uses TRBV6-1 and TRBJ1-1; the D gene is possibly TRBD1 (5 bases). The CDR3 has 15 amino acids. CDR1 and CDR2 (germline): MNHNS, SASEGT. With 0 bases removed from V and 11 bases from J, the gap between germline ends came to 19 bases. CDR3 amino acids: CASSEALGMAGQAFF. The CDR3 region has the DNA TGTGCCAGCAGTGAAGCGCTTGGGATGGCGGGGCAGGCTTTCTTT.

This clone has only a few counts. V is TRBV28 and J is TRBJ2-3; the match to TRBD2 covers 11 bases. The CDR3 length is 16 residues. The V gene end was trimmed by 3 bases and the J gene end by 6 bases; junction bases not matched to a gene: 8. The germline V gene has CDR1 MDHEN and CDR2 SYDVKM. For the CDR3, the DNA is TGTGCCAGCAGTTTCGGGAGACTAGCGGGGTGGGATACGCAGTATTTT. Residues: CASSFGRLAGWDTQYF. Combining the CDR3 with reference TRBV28 and TRBJ2-3 gives the whole variable domain DVKVTQSSRYLVKRTGEKVFLECVQDMDHENMFWYRQDPGLGLRLIYFSYDVKMKEKGDIPEGYSVSREKKERFSLILESASTNQTSMYLCASSFGRLAGWDTQYFGPGTRLTVL.

This clone was seen a handful of times. The chain employs TRBV9 and TRBJ1-5, with unresolved D. This CDR3 contains 14 residues. V shed 5 bases and J shed 0 bases, with 9 bases lying between them. Germline V gives CDR1 SGDLS, CDR2 YYNGEE. The CDR3 coding sequence is TGTGCCAGCAGTGAACAGATTAGCAATCAGCCCCAGCATTTT. This gives the protein CASSEQISNQPQHF.

The chain has TRBV19 and TRBJ1-1; D may be TRBD1 (6 bases). The CDR3 consists of 12 residues. The germline V and J ends were trimmed by 7 bases and 11 bases, with 17 bases remaining between them. CDR1 is LNHDA, CDR2 SQIVND, per germline (reference sequence). CDR3 coding DNA: TGTGCCAGTAACCCGGGGGGCGCAGAGGCTTTCTTT. Translating it yields CASNPGGAEAFF.

This rearrangement joins TRBV19 to TRBJ1-5, with D tentatively TRBD1 (5 bases). The CDR3 has 18 amino acids. The V end was cut by 7 bases, the J end by 3 bases, with 25 bases between. In germline, CDR1 is LNHDA, CDR2 SQIVND (reference sequence). The DNA of the CDR3 is TGTGCCAGTACCCCAAAGGGCCCGAGGCAGGGTGACAATCAGCCCCAGCATTTT. Translating gives CASTPKGPRQGDNQPQHF.

This clone is a singleton in its sample. The genes are TRBV19 and TRBJ1-6; a weak D match, TRBD1 (6 bases). The germline V and J ends were trimmed by 3 bases and 7 bases, with 13 bases remaining between them. This CDR3 has 15 amino acids. Germline CDR1 reads LNHDA; CDR2 reads SQIVND (reference sequence). CDR3 residues: CASSITGTSNSPLHF. CDR3 in DNA: TGTGCCAGTAGTATCACCGGGACAAGCAATTCACCCCTCCACTTT.